This TCR beta chain was profiled in a study of identical twins. Points from the study as a whole: Without tracking the same donors, conclusions rested on cross-sectional statistical analysis.

This CDR3 contains 14 residues. CDR1 is DFQATT, CDR2 SNEGSKA, per germline (reference sequence). The ends were cut back, 3 bases at V and 4 bases at J, with 15 bases in the middle. About this clonotype: What it binds is unknown.

Each cDNA held unique molecular identifiers, and template switching gave it a universal primer site. TCRdb reanalysed the 5' RACE reads using MiXCR and keeps one entry per CDR3 protein. The profile covers 500,000 to 550,000 distinct CDR3 sequences, with approximately 20% appearing a single time and approximately 0.49% taken by the ten largest. A further study also used this sample, focusing on yellow fever vaccine responses in identical twins.

Sequencing was carried out using CD4+ T cells sorted from blood. This receptor was identified in a woman in her late teens or twenties in good health. The chain joins TRBV20-1 to TRBJ2-5; D is perhaps TRBD2 (6 bases). This CDR3 reads CSASSTGTAETQYF. CDR3 nucleotide sequence: TGCAGTGCTAGCTCAACCGGGACTGCAGAGACCCAGTACTTC.